This T cell receptor (beta chain) was captured in a study of blood T cell repertoires in COVID-19. On the study more broadly: T cells, B-cell-depleted T cells, or PBMCs provided the cDNA or gDNA that served as material.

The V end lost 6 bases, the J end lost 6 bases, and 11 bases lay between the germline ends. The CDR3 length is 12 residues. Germline CDR1 reads KGHDR; CDR2 reads SFDVKD. In the study's own analysis: Using reference gene primer amplification, nucleated cell counts were estimated. The assay was immunoSEQ multiplex PCR, and TCRdb's table has in-frame clones only and misses some. V and J calls and clone size are given by that table; D and trimming were obtained from the DNA. The data hold 30,000 to 45,000 clones, with approximately 80% observed a single time. V is TRBV24-1 and J is TRBJ2-7, with a tentative D call TRBD2 (6 bases). Sequencing was carried out using peripheral blood. The sequence came from a human donor in a cohort sampled during active or convalescent COVID-19. The donor label of this sample is uncertain. The CDR3 nucleotides read TGTGCCACCAGTCGGGAGTCAGGCGAGCAGTACTTC. This translates into CATSRESGEQYF.